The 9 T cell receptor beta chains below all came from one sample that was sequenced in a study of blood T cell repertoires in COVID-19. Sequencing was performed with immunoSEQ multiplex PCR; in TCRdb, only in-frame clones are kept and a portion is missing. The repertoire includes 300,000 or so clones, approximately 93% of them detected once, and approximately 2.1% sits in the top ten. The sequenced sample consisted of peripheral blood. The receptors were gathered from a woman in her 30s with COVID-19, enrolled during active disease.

Here the CDR3 reads CASSLTTAGNTEAFF. CDR3 DNA sequence: TGTGCCAGCAGCCTAACGACAGCGGGGAACACTGAAGCTTTCTTT. V and J are TRBV3-1 (or the pseudogene TRBV3-2) and TRBJ1-1; TRBD1 might be the D (5 bases). The CDR3 has 15 residues. V was pared by 4 bases and J by 1 base, with 13 bases between. Germline V lookup: CDR1 LGHDT, CDR2 YNNKEL (reference sequence).

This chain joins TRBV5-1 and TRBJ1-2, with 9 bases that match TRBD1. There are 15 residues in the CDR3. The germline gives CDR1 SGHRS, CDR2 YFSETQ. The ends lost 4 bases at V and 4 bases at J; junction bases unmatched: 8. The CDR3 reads CASSPGQGAVYGYTF. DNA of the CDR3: TGCGCCAGCAGCCCGGGACAGGGAGCCGTCTATGGCTACACCTTC.

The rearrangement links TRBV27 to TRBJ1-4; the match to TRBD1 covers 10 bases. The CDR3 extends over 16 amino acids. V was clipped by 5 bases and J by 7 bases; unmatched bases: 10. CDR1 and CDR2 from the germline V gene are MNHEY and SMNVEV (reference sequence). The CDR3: CASSPFGTGETEKLFF. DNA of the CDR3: TGTGCCAGCAGTCCTTTTGGGACAGGGGAAACTGAAAAACTGTTTTTT. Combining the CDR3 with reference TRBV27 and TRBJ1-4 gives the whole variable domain EAQVTQNPRYLITVTGKKLTVTCSQNMNHEYMSWYRQDPGLGLRQIYYSMNVEVTDKGDVPEGYKVSRKEKRNFPLILESPSPNQTSLYFCASSPFGTGETEKLFFGSGTQLSVL.

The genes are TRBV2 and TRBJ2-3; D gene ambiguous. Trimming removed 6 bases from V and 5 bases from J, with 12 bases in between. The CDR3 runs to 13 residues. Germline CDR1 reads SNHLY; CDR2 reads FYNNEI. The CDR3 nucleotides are TGTGCCAGCAGCCTAAGCAGGCTAGATACGCAGTATTTT. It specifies CASSLSRLDTQYF.

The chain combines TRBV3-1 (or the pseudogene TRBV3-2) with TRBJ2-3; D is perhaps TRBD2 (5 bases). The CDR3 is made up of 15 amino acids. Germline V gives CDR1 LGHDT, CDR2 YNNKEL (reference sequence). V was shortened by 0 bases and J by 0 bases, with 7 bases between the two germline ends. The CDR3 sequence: CASSQDRGSTDTQYF. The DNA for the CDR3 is TGTGCCAGCAGCCAAGATCGCGGGAGCACAGATACGCAGTATTTT.

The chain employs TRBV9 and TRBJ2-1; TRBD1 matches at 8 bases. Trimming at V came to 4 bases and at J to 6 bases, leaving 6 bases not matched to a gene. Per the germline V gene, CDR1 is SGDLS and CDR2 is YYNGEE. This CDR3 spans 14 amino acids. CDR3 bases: TGTGCCAGCAGCCCCTGGACAGGGACCAATGAGCAGTTCTTC. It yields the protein CASSPWTGTNEQFF.

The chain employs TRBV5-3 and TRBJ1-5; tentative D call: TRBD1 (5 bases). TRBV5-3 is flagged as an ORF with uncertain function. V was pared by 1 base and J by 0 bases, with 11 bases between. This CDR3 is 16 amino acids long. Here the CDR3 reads CARSLTYRGSNQPQHF. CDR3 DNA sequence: TGTGCCAGAAGCTTGACCTATAGGGGTAGCAATCAGCCCCAGCATTTT.

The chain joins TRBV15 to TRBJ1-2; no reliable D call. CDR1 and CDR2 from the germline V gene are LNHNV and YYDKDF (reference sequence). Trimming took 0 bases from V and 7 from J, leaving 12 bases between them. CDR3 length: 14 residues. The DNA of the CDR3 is TGTGCCACCAGCAGAGATACCGTTGTCAGTGGCTACACCTTC. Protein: CATSRDTVVSGYTF.

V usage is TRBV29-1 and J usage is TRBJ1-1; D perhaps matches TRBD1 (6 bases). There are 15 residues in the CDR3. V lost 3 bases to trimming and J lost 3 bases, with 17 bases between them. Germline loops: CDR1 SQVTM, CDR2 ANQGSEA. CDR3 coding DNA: TGCAGCGTTGAGGGGGCGGGGGAAAGGTACACTGAAGCTTTCTTT. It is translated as CSVEGAGERYTEAFF.